The T cell receptor (beta chain) under discussion was sequenced for a study of T cell responses to AZD1222 COVID-19 vaccine. Across the whole study: Second doses were pooled across both intervals (about 4 or about 12 weeks).

Deletions cut 3 bases from V and 5 bases from J, with 23 bases between. The CDR3 runs to 16 residues. Germline CDR1 and CDR2: DFQATT and SNEGSKA (reference sequence). On this clone: Its antigen is not identified.

Notes on the study in general: Targets within unmutated variant regions were reportedly found for nearly half of spike-specific TCRs. Dominant at 160-218 and 743-854, vaccine-associated CD4 TCRs also spanned spike.

Only in-frame clones appear in the TCRdb table, and some are missing; sequencing was by immunoSEQ multiplex PCR. Among around 100,000 clones listed, about nine tenths were seen once. The receptor comes from an adult in good health. Sample: peripheral blood, taken on day 0 of AZD1222 vaccination. The chain combines TRBV20-1 with TRBJ2-7; tentative D call: TRBD1 (6 bases). The CDR3 nucleotides are TGCAGTGCTAGTATTTTTTTAGGGCAGGGGAACGACGAGCAGTACTTC. This encodes CSASIFLGQGNDEQYF.